This TCR beta chain was recovered during a study of blood T cells in healthy people across ages. PCR was performed a second time for roughly 6 to 12 cycles using a sample-barcoded 5' primer and a J-beta primer mix. Using its own MiXCR run on the 5' RACE reads, TCRdb lists one record per CDR3 protein. Among almost 300,000 distinct CDR3 sequences listed, around 30% were seen once. This receptor was identified in a woman in her 70s in good health. Sequenced: blood.

Here the CDR3 reads CASSLPVGSKDIQYF. The CDR3 coding sequence is TGTGCCAGCAGTTTACCGGTCGGGTCAAAGGACATTCAGTACTTC. This rearrangement joins TRBV6-2 or TRBV6-3 to TRBJ2-4; the D is unclear. Trimming pared 4 bases from V and 8 bases from J, leaving 18 bases between. The CDR3 totals 15 residues. CDR1 and CDR2 from the germline V gene are MNHEY and SVGEGT.